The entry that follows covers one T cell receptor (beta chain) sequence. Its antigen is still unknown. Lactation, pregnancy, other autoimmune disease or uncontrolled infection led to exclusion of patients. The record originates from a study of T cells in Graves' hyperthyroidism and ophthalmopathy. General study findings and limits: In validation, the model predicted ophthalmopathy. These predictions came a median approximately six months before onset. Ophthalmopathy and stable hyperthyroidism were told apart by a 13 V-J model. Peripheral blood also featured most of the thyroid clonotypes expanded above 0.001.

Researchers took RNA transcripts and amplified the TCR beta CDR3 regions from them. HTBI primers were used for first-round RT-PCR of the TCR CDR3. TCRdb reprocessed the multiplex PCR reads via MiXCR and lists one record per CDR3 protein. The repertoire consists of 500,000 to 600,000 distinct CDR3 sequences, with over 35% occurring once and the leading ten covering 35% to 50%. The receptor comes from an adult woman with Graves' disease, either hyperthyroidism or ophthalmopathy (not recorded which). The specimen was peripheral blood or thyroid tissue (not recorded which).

The CDR3 nucleotides read TGTGCCAGCAGCCCCTTAGGGGAGACCCAGCATTTT. Translation gives CASSPLGETQHF. The chain employs TRBV11-2 and TRBJ1-5, with TRBD1 as a possible D gene (5 bases). The V end was cut by 5 bases, the J end by 11 bases, with 13 bases between. The CDR3 totals 12 residues. Germline CDR1 is SGHAT and CDR2 is FQNNGV. Full variable domain (missing parts from reference TRBV11-2 and TRBJ1-5): EAGVAQSPRYKIIEKRQSVAFWCNPISGHATLYWYQQILGQGPKLLIQFQNNGVVDDSQLPKDRFSAERLKGVDSTLKIQPAKLEDSAVYLCASSPLGETQHFGDGTRLSIL.